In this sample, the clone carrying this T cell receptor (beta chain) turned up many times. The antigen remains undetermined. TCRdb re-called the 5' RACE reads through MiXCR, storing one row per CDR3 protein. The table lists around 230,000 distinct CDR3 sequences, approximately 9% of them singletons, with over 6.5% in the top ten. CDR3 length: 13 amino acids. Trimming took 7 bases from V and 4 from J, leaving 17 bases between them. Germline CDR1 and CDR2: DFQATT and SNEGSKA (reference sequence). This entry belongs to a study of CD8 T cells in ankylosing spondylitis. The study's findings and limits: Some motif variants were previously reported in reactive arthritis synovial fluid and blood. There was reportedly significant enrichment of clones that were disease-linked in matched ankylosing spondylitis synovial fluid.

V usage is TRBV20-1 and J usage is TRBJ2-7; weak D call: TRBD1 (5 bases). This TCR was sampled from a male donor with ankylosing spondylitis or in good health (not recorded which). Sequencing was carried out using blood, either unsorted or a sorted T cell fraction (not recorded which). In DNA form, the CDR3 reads TGCAGTGTCAGCAGGTACCCAGGGTACGAGCAGTACTTC. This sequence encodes CSVSRYPGYEQYF.